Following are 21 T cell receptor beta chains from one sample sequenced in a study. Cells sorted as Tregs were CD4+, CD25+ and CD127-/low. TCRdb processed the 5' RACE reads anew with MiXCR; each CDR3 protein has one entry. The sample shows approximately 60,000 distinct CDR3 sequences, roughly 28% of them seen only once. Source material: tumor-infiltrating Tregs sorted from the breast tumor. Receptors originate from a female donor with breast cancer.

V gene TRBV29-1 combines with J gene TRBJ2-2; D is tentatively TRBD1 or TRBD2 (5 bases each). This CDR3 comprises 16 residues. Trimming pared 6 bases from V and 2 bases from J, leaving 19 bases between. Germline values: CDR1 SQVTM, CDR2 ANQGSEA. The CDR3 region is CSVSQNPGPNTGELFF. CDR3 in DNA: TGCAGCGTCTCCCAAAACCCGGGACCAAACACCGGGGAGCTGTTTTTT.

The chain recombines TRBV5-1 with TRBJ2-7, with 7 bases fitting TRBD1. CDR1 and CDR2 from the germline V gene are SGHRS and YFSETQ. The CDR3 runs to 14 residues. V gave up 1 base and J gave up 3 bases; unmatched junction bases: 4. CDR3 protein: CASSLSGQNYEQYF. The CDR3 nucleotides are TGCGCCAGCAGCTTGTCGGGACAGAACTACGAGCAGTACTTC.

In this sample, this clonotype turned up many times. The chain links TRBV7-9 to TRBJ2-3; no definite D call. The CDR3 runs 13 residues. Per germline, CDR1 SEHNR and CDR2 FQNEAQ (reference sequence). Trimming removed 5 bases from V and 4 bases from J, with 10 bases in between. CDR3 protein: CASSPKWADTQYF. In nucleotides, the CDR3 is TGTGCCAGCAGCCCAAAATGGGCAGATACGCAGTATTTT. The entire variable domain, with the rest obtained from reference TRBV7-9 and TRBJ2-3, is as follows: DTGVSQNPRHKITKRGQNVTFRCDPISEHNRLYWYRQTLGQGPEFLTYFQNEAQLEKSRLLSDRFSAERPKGSFSTLEIQRTEQGDSAMYLCASSPKWADTQYFGPGTRLTVL.

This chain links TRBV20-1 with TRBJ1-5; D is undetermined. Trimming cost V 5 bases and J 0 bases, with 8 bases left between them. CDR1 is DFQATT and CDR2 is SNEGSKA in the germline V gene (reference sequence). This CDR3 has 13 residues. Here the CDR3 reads CSALENSNQPQHF. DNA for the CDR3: TGCAGTGCTCTCGAGAATAGCAATCAGCCCCAGCATTTT.

CDR3 DNA: TGTGCCAGCAGCTTAGCACCGGCCTTAGGAAACATTCAGTACTTC. It specifies CASSLAPALGNIQYF. The chain joins TRBV7-2 to TRBJ2-4, with D hard to call. CDR1 and CDR2 (germline): SGHTA, FQGNSA. This CDR3 is built from 15 residues. The germline V and J ends were trimmed by 0 bases and 6 bases, with 12 bases remaining between them.

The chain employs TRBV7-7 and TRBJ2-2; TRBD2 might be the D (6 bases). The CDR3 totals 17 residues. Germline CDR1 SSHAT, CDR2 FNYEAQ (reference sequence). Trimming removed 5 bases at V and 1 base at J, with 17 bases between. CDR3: CASSLKPGLGNTGELFF. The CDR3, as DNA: TGTGCCAGCAGCCTAAAACCGGGACTCGGGAACACCGGGGAGCTGTTTTTT.

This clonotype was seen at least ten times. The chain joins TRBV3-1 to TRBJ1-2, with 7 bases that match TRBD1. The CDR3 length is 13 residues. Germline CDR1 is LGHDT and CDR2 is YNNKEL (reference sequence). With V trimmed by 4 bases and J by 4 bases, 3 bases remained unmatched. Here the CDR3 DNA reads TGTGCCAGCAGCCGGGACAGCTTCTATGGCTACACCTTC. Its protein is CASSRDSFYGYTF.

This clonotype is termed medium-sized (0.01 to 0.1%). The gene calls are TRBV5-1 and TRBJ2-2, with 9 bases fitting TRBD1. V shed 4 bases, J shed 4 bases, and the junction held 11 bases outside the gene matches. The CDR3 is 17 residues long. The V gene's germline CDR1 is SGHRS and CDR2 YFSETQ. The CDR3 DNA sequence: TGCGCCAGCAGCCCCCAACCGGGACAGGGATCCACCGGGGAGCTGTTTTTT. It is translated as CASSPQPGQGSTGELFF.

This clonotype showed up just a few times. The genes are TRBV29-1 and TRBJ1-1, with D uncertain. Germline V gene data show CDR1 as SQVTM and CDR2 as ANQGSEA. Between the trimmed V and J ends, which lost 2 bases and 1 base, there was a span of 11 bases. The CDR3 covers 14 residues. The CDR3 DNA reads TGCAGCGTTGAACCAAAAATGCGGAACACTGAAGCTTTCTTT. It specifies CSVEPKMRNTEAFF.

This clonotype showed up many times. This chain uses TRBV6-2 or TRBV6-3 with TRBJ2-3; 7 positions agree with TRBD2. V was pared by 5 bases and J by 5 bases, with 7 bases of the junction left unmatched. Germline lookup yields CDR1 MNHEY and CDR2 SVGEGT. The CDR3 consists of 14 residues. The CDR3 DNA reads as TGTGCCAGCAGTAAACGACTAGCAGGAGATACGCAGTATTTT. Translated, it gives CASSKRLAGDTQYF.

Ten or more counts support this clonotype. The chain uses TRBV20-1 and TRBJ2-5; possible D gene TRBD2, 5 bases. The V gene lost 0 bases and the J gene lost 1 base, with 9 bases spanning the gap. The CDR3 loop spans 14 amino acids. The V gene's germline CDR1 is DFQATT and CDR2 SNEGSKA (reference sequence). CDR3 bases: TGCAGTGCTAGAGATCCGGGAATCCAAGAGACCCAGTACTTC. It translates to CSARDPGIQETQYF.

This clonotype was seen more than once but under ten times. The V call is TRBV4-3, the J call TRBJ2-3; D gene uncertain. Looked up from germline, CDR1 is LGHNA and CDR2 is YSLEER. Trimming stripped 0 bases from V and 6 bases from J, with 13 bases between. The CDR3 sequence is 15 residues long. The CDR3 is CASSQENRQGDTQYF. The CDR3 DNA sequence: TGCGCCAGCAGCCAAGAAAATCGTCAAGGGGATACGCAGTATTTT.

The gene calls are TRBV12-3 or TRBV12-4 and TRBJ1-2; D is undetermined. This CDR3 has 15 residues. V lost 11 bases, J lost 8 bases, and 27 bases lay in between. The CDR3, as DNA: TGTGCCGGCCGACCTGCTACCCGTAAGATTCGGGGCTACACCTTC. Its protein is CAGRPATRKIRGYTF.

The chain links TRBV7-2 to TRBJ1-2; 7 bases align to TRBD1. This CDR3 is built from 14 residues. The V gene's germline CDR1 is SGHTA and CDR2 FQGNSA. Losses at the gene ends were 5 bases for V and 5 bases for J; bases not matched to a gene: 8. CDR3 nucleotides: TGTGCCAGCAGCCCCGGGGACAGAAAGTATGGCTACACCTTC. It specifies CASSPGDRKYGYTF.

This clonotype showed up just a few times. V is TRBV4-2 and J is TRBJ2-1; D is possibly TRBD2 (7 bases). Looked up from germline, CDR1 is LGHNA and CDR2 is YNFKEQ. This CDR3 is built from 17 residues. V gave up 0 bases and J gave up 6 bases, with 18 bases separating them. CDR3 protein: CASSQDQGGGPTNEQFF. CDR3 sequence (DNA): TGTGCCAGCAGCCAAGATCAAGGGGGAGGGCCCACCAATGAGCAGTTCTTC.

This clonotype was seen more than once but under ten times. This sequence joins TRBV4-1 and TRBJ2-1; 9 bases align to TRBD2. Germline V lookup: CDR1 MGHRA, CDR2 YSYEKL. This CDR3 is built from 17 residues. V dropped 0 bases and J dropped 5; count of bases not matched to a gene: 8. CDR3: CASSQDRAGGPHNEQFF. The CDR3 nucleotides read TGCGCCAGCAGCCAAGATCGGGCGGGAGGGCCCCACAATGAGCAGTTCTTC.

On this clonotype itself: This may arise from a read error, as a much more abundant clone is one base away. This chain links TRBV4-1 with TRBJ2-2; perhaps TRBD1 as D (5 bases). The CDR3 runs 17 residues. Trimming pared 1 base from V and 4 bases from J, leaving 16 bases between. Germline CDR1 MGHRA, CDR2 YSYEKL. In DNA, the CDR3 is TGCGCCAGCAGCCAAGTTGATATGGGGCTCCTCACCGGGGAGCTGTTTTTT. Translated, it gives CASSQVDMGLLTGELFF.

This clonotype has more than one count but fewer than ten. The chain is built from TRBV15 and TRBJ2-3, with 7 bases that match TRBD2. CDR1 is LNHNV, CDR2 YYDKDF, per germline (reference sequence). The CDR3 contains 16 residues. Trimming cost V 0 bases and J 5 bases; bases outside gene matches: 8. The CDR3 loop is CATSRDRGSGLDTQYF. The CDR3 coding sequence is TGTGCCACCAGCAGAGATCGCGGGAGTGGGTTAGATACGCAGTATTTT.

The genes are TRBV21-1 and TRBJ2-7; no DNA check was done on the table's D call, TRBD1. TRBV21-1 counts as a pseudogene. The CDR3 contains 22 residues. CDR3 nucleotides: TGTGCCAGCATGAGGCTCGCCGACAGTAATTCTTTATGGAATATTGACTGCTACGAGCAGTACTTC. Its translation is CASMRLADSNSLWNIDCYEQYF.

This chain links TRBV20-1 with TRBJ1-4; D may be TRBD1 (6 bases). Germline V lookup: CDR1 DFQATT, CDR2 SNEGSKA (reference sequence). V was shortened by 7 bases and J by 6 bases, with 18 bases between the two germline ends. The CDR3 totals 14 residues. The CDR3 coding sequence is TGCAGTGTCACGGGAATAGGGGGTTATGAAAAACTGTTTTTT. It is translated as CSVTGIGGYEKLFF.

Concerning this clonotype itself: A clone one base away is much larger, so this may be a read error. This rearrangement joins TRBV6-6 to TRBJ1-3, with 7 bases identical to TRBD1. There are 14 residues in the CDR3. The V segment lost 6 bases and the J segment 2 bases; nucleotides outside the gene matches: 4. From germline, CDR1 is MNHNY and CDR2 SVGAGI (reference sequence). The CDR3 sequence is CASRPQGTGNTIYF. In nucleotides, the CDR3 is TGTGCCAGCAGACCACAGGGGACTGGAAACACCATATATTTT.